Reported below is one T cell receptor (beta chain). V was clipped by 2 bases and J by 3 bases; unmatched bases: 13. Per germline, CDR1 MNHEY and CDR2 SVGEGT. There are 19 residues in the CDR3. This entry belongs to a study of blood T cell repertoires in COVID-19. About the study: Acute-phase and convalescent COVID-19 samples originated in the United States, Italy and Spain.

Per the original data handling: From reference gene primer amplification, estimates of nucleated cell counts were derived. Clones were read by immunoSEQ multiplex PCR, and TCRdb kept only the in-frame ones, dropping some. Clone size and V and J calls were adopted from that table, with D and trimming inferred from the DNA. Found here are more than 50,000 clones, around 79% of them singletons; the top ten hold roughly two fifths. The TCR sequence derives from a man between 70 and 80 years old with active or convalescent COVID-19. Source material: peripheral blood. The rearrangement joins TRBV6-2 or TRBV6-3 to TRBJ2-5, with TRBD2 identical over 12 bases. The chain's CDR3 is CASSYPTSGSRATEETQYF. Written as DNA, the CDR3 is TGTGCCAGCAGTTACCCGACTAGCGGGAGTAGGGCAACGGAAGAGACCCAGTACTTC.